This T cell receptor beta chain was sequenced for a study of T cell changes during pregnancy in multiple sclerosis. CDR3 length: 14 amino acids. Germline CDR1 reads LNHDA; CDR2 reads SQIVND (reference sequence). Trimming removed 7 bases at V and 1 base at J, with 8 bases between. Sequencing was performed with immunoSEQ multiplex PCR; in TCRdb, only in-frame clones are kept and a portion is missing. The sample shows under 75,000 clones, about 90% of them seen only once. The sequencing used CD4+ T cells from peripheral blood mononuclear cells, collected after pregnancy. This chain links TRBV19 with TRBJ2-6; no definite D call. The sequence derives from a female donor with multiple sclerosis, enrolled in a pregnancy study. The CDR3 bases are TGTGCCAGTATTTCAGTTTCTGGGGCCAACGTCCTGACTTTC. This codes for CASISVSGANVLTF.